This T cell receptor (beta chain) was profiled in a study of regulatory T cells in long-lasting Graves disease. In the study overall: Antithyroid drug intake by newly diagnosed Graves' patients had lasted under 3 months. Regarding the study as a whole: Favoring TRBV28, TRBJ1-2 and TRBJ2-5 was a feature seen in persistent disease.

As for this clonotype: Antigen: not known. This may come from a read error, since a much larger clone is one base off.

Time point of the sample: newly diagnosed GD, antithyroid drugs for less than 3 months. PBMC-extracted RNA yielded the TCR library. The patients included were those that came from an endocrinology department in Xi'an, China. Roughly 10-milliliter peripheral blood samples went into EDTA tubes. This CDR3 region has 12 residues. CDR3 regions were amplified by Arm-PCR using iRepertoire HTBI primers to build TCR beta libraries. TCRdb passed the multiplex PCR reads through MiXCR, listing each CDR3 protein once. This table holds around 250,000 distinct CDR3 sequences, roughly 21% found once. The chain joins TRBV12-3 or TRBV12-4 to TRBJ2-7; possible D gene TRBD1, 5 bases. The clonotype was recovered from a female donor with Graves disease. The source was peripheral blood mononuclear cells (PBMCs), collected at new diagnosis, from a patient treated with antithyroid drugs. CDR3 bases: TGTGCCAGCAGCCCCCGAGCAGGGAATGTTTCCTTC. This translates into CASSPRAGNVSF.